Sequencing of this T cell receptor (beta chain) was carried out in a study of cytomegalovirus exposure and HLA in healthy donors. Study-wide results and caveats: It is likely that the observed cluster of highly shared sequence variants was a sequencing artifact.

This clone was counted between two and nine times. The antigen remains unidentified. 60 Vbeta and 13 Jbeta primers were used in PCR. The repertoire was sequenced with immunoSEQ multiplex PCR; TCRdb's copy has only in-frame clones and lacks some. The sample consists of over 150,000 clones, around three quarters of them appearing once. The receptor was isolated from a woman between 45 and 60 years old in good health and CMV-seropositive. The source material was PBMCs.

CDR3 sequence reads: CASTGRTNEKLFF. Written as DNA, the CDR3 is TGTGCCAGTACGGGAAGAACAAATGAAAAACTGTTTTTT. V usage is TRBV19 and J usage is TRBJ1-4; D uncertain. This CDR3 region has 13 residues. CDR1 is LNHDA, CDR2 SQIVND, per germline (reference sequence). Trimming left V 7 bases short and J 5 bases short, with 11 bases between.